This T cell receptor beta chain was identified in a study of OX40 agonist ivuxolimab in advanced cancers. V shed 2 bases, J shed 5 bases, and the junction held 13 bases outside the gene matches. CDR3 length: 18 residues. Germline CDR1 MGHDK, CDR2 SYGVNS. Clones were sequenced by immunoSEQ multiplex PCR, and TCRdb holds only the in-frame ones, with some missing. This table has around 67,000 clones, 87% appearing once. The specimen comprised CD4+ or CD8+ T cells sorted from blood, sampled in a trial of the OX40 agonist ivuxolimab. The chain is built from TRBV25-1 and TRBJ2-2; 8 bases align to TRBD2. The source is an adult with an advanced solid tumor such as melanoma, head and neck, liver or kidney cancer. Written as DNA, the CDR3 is TGTGCCAGCAGTGAAATCGGACTAGCCCCCGCGGGTACCGGGGAGCTGTTTTTT. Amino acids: CASSEIGLAPAGTGELFF.